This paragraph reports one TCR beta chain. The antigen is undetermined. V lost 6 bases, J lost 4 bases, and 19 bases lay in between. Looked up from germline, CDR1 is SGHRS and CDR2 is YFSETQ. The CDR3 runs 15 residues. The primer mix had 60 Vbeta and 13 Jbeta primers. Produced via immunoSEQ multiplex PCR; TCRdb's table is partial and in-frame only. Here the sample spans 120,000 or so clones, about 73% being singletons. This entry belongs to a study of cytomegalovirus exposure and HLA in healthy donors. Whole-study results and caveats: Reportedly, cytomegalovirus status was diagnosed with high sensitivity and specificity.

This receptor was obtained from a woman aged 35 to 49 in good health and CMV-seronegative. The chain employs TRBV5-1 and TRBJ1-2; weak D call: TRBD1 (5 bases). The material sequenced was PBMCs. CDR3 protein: CASNTAGGTTYGYTF. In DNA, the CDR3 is TGCGCCAGCAATACCGCCGGGGGGACCACCTATGGCTACACCTTC.